The 30 T cell receptor beta chains in this list originate from one sample, sequenced in a study of blood T cell repertoires in COVID-19. The protocol was immunoSEQ multiplex PCR, while the TCRdb copy is restricted to in-frame clones and leaves out a portion. The table lists some 180,000 clones, roughly 81% of them singletons. Sequencing used peripheral blood. Every receptor here comes from a woman aged 80 or over with COVID-19, enrolled during active disease.

The chain combines TRBV7-8 with TRBJ1-6; no clear D. V was shortened by 1 base and J by 7 bases, with 5 bases between the two germline ends. Germline CDR1 is SGHVS and CDR2 is FQNEAQ. This CDR3 comprises 13 residues. DNA for the CDR3: TGTGCCAGCAGCTTAGTGGAGAATTCACCCCTCCACTTT. This encodes CASSLVENSPLHF. Full variable domain (missing parts from reference TRBV7-8 and TRBJ1-6): GAGVSQSPRYKVAKRGQDVALRCDPISGHVSLFWYQQALGQGPEFLTYFQNEAQLDKSGLPSDRFFAERPEGSVSTLKIQRTQQEDSAVYLCASSLVENSPLHFGNGTRLTVT.

The rearrangement links TRBV29-1 to TRBJ1-5; no clear D. Trimming took off 6 bases at V and 3 bases at J, with 12 bases between the two ends. Germline CDR1 and CDR2: SQVTM and ANQGSEA. The CDR3 is 13 amino acids. The CDR3 loop reads CSVAAAINQPQHF. CDR3 bases: TGCAGCGTGGCGGCAGCCATCAATCAGCCCCAGCATTTT.

The chain links TRBV6-5 to TRBJ1-1; no firm D call. The CDR3 sequence is 13 residues long. Between the trimmed V and J ends, which lost 10 bases and 4 bases, there was a span of 16 bases. The germline gives CDR1 MNHEY, CDR2 SVGAGI. CDR3 DNA: TGTGCCATCCGTAAGTCGGGGTTCACTGAAGCTTTCTTT. The encoded protein is CAIRKSGFTEAFF.

The rearrangement links TRBV7-8 to TRBJ1-5, with a tentative D call TRBD1 (6 bases). V lost 5 bases, J lost 13 bases, and 24 bases lay in between. This CDR3 has 15 residues. The germline gives CDR1 SGHVS, CDR2 FQNEAQ. The CDR3 DNA follows: TGTGCCAGCAGCCAGATCCAGGGTAGGGGGGGCTTACAGCATTTT. As protein: CASSQIQGRGGLQHF.

The chain carries TRBV5-6 and TRBJ2-3; 10 bases match TRBD1. Germline V gene data show CDR1 as SGHDT and CDR2 as YYEEEE. V dropped 4 bases and J dropped 3; count of bases not matched to a gene: 5. The CDR3 is 15 amino acids. The CDR3 loop is CASSPGTGVTDTQYF. CDR3 bases: TGTGCCAGCAGCCCCGGGACAGGGGTAACAGATACGCAGTATTTT.

The chain couples TRBV6-2 or TRBV6-3 to TRBJ2-7, with TRBD2 matching over 13 bases. Losses at the gene ends were 6 bases for V and 7 bases for J; bases not matched to a gene: 15. The CDR3 sequence is 17 residues long. Germline-derived CDR1 and CDR2 are MNHEY and SVGEGT. The CDR3 bases are TGTGCCAGCAGCCCTTCCAGGACTAGCGGGAGTCTCGGGGAGCAGTACTTC. It yields the protein CASSPSRTSGSLGEQYF.

The CDR3 DNA reads TGCAGCGTGAGGGGACAGGGTCGTAATTCACCCCTCCACTTT. This sequence encodes CSVRGQGRNSPLHF. V gene TRBV29-1 combines with J gene TRBJ1-6; 9 bases are shared with TRBD1. Per the germline V gene, CDR1 is SQVTM and CDR2 is ANQGSEA. Trimming took 6 bases from V and 6 from J; bases not matched to a gene: 6. The CDR3 spans 14 residues. The full variable domain, in which reference TRBV29-1 and TRBJ1-6 provide the parts outside the CDR3, is SAVISQKPSRDICQRGTSLTIQCQVDSQVTMMFWYRQQPGQSLTLIATANQGSEATYESGFVIDKFPISRPNLTFSTLTVSNMSPEDSSIYLCSVRGQGRNSPLHFGNGTRLTVT.

This sequence joins TRBV9 and TRBJ1-2; D unresolved. V dropped 2 bases and J dropped 4 bases, with 18 bases sitting between them. This CDR3 region has 16 residues. Germline CDR1 is SGDLS and CDR2 is YYNGEE. The CDR3 DNA is TGTGCCAGCAGCGTCACCCCCGGGATACGGTCCTATGGCTACACCTTC. Protein: CASSVTPGIRSYGYTF.

The J gene is TRBJ2-3, the V gene TRBV30; 8 bases are shared with TRBD2. The CDR3 is 15 amino acids. Germline values: CDR1 GTSNPN, CDR2 SVGIG (reference sequence). V gave up 2 bases and J gave up 2 bases; unmatched junction bases: 6. The DNA for the CDR3 is TGTGCCTGGAGTCGTCTAGCGGGTATCACAGATACGCAGTATTTT. This codes for CAWSRLAGITDTQYF.

The V call is TRBV6-2 or TRBV6-3, the J call TRBJ1-2; D ambiguous. In germline, CDR1 is MNHEY, CDR2 SVGEGT. The CDR3 totals 14 residues. V gave up 2 bases and J gave up 3 bases, with 10 bases separating them. CDR3 region: CASSYDGEDYGYTF. DNA of the CDR3: TGTGCCAGCAGTTACGATGGAGAGGACTATGGCTACACCTTC.

Only one count was recorded for this clone. The V gene is TRBV11-1, the J gene TRBJ1-1; perhaps TRBD1 as D (5 bases). Trimming took 2 bases from V and 5 from J, leaving 15 bases between them. The germline CDR1 and CDR2 sequences are SGHAT and FQDESV (reference sequence). The CDR3 extends over 15 amino acids. The CDR3 is CASSLRPGGRTEAFF. The CDR3 DNA is TGTGCCAGCAGCTTACGCCCCGGGGGTCGGACTGAAGCTTTCTTT.

This chain connects TRBV7-3 to TRBJ1-6, with a weak D call TRBD1 (5 bases). Trimming left V 5 bases short and J 7 bases short, with 18 bases between. CDR3 size: 16 residues. Germline CDR1 reads SGHTA; CDR2 reads FQGTGA. CDR3 in amino acids: CASSPHAGRTNSPLHF. DNA of the CDR3: TGTGCCAGCAGCCCCCACGCGGGGCGTACGAATTCACCCCTCCACTTT. Complete variable domain (other parts from reference TRBV7-3 and TRBJ1-6): GAGVSQTPSNKVTEKGKYVELRCDPISGHTALYWYRQSLGQGPEFLIYFQGTGAADDSGLPNDRFFAVRPEGSVSTLKIQRTERGDSAVYLCASSPHAGRTNSPLHFGNGTRLTVT.

The CDR3 DNA reads TGTGCCAGCAGTTGGACAGGGGGCATTCAGTACTTC. The encoded protein is CASSWTGGIQYF. The chain is built from TRBV6-2 or TRBV6-3 and TRBJ2-4; 10 bases are a match to TRBD1. This CDR3 comprises 12 residues. CDR1 MNHEY and CDR2 SVGEGT come from the germline V gene. Trimming removed 4 bases from V and 9 bases from J; junction bases left unmatched: 0.

As DNA, the CDR3 is TGTGCCAGCAGGAAAACGGGGGAGAACACCGGGGAGCTGTTTTTT. This translates into CASRKTGENTGELFF. The J gene is TRBJ2-2, the V gene TRBV3-1 (or the pseudogene TRBV3-2), with a possible D match to TRBD2 (6 bases). V was shortened by 6 bases and J by 1 base, with 12 bases between the two germline ends. The CDR3 runs 15 residues. Germline lookup yields CDR1 LGHDT and CDR2 YNNKEL (reference sequence).

The chain couples TRBV11-2 to TRBJ2-5, with 16 bases fitting TRBD2. Germline CDR1 and CDR2: SGHAT and FQNNGV. The CDR3 contains 17 residues. J was trimmed by 4 bases and V by 10 bases; bases with no gene match: 12. DNA of the CDR3: TGTGCCACCCACAGAGGGACTAGCGGGAGGGAGATAGAGACCCAGTACTTC. This translates into CATHRGTSGREIETQYF.

The chain is built from TRBV27 and TRBJ1-5, with 7 positions matching TRBD1. CDR1 and CDR2 from the germline V gene are MNHEY and SMNVEV (reference sequence). After removal of 6 bases from V and 1 base from J, the junction contained 6 bases not matched to a gene. The CDR3 has 15 residues. As DNA, the CDR3 is TGTGCCAGCAGATCTAGACAGGGAAGCAATCAGCCCCAGCATTTT. Amino acids: CASRSRQGSNQPQHF.

This chain uses TRBV10-1 with TRBJ2-3; 12 nucleotides match TRBD2. This CDR3 contains 15 residues. Germline V lookup: CDR1 WNHNN, CDR2 SYGVQD (reference sequence). V shed 6 bases, J shed 6 bases, and the junction held 7 bases outside the gene matches. Written as DNA, the CDR3 is TGCGCCAGCAGGACTAGCGGGAGTATTTGGGATACGCAGTATTTT. Protein: CASRTSGSIWDTQYF.

The V and J genes are TRBV28 and TRBJ2-1, with TRBD2 matching 7 bases. After removal of 4 bases from V and 4 bases from J, the junction contained 7 bases not matched to a gene. This CDR3 has 15 amino acids. Germline V gives CDR1 MDHEN, CDR2 SYDVKM. The CDR3 sequence: CASSSTSVTYNEQFF. CDR3 nucleotides: TGTGCCAGCAGTTCCACTAGCGTGACATACAATGAGCAGTTCTTC.

This chain joins TRBV7-9 and TRBJ1-5; 8 bases line up with TRBD1. The V gene end was trimmed by 3 bases and the J gene end by 4 bases; junction bases not matched to a gene: 2. The CDR3 length is 14 residues. Germline CDR1 is SEHNR and CDR2 is FQNEAQ (reference sequence). This CDR3 is CASSLDRANQPQHF. The CDR3 DNA is TGTGCCAGCAGCTTGGACAGGGCTAATCAGCCCCAGCATTTT.

The gene calls are TRBV5-4 and TRBJ2-5; 10 bases line up with TRBD1. Germline values: CDR1 SGHNT, CDR2 YYREEE (reference sequence). The CDR3 is 15 residues long. J lost 4 bases, V lost 5 bases, and 8 bases had no gene match. CDR3 residues: CASRPGTGARETQYF. The CDR3 nucleotides are TGTGCCAGCAGACCAGGGACAGGGGCCCGAGAGACCCAGTACTTC.

A note on this clone: Relative to the germline gene, one junction end is altered; a read error may explain this. The genes are TRBV5-4 and TRBJ1-1, with 8 bases that match TRBD1. This CDR3 is built from 14 residues. Germline assignment: CDR1 SGHNT and CDR2 YYREEE (reference sequence). For the CDR3, the DNA is TGTGCCAGCAGCCCGGACAGGGCCATACCTGAGGCTTTCTTT. It encodes CASSPDRAIPEAFF.

This chain joins TRBV7-2 and TRBJ2-1, with a tentative D call TRBD1 (6 bases). Germline V lookup: CDR1 SGHTA, CDR2 FQGNSA. This CDR3 is 15 amino acids long. With 4 bases removed from V and 0 bases from J, the gap between germline ends came to 10 bases. The CDR3 nucleotides read TGTGCCAGCAGCTCCCCACAGGGCTCCTACAATGAGCAGTTCTTC. Amino acids: CASSSPQGSYNEQFF. The variable domain in full, completed from reference TRBV7-2 and TRBJ2-1, reads GAGVSQSPSNKVTEKGKDVELRCDPISGHTALYWYRQSLGQGLEFLIYFQGNSAPDKSGLPSDRFSAERTGGSVSTLTIQRTQQEDSAVYLCASSSPQGSYNEQFFGPGTRLTVL.

This clone was seen only once. The CDR3 nucleotides read TGTGCCAGTAAATGGGTCGGGCGGGACAAAAACATTCAGTACTTC. Translation gives CASKWVGRDKNIQYF. The V gene is TRBV19, the J gene TRBJ2-4, with a weak D call TRBD2 (6 bases). Trimming took off 7 bases at V and 3 bases at J, with 16 bases between the two ends. This CDR3 has 15 amino acids. Germline assignment: CDR1 LNHDA and CDR2 SQIVND (reference sequence). Full variable domain (rest looked up from reference TRBV19 and TRBJ2-4): DGGITQSPKYLFRKEGQNVTLSCEQNLNHDAMYWYRQDPGQGLRLIYYSQIVNDFQKGDIAEGYSVSREKKESFPLTVTSAQKNPTAFYLCASKWVGRDKNIQYFGAGTRLSVL.

This clone came up a few times. The V call is TRBV13, the J call TRBJ1-2, with D perhaps TRBD1 (6 bases). There are 17 residues in the CDR3. V was cut by 0 bases and J by 1 base, with 15 bases left in between. Germline CDR1 PRHDT, CDR2 FYEKMQ (reference sequence). CDR3 loop: CASSLGGQSQLNYGYTF. CDR3 in DNA: TGTGCCAGCAGCTTAGGGGGACAAAGCCAACTTAACTATGGCTACACCTTC.

V gene TRBV9 combines with J gene TRBJ2-7; TRBD2 matches at 8 bases. The CDR3 runs 15 residues. V shed 2 bases, J shed 0 bases, and the junction held 4 bases outside the gene matches. CDR1 and CDR2 from the germline V gene are SGDLS and YYNGEE. CDR3 coding DNA: TGTGCCAGCAGCGTGACGGGAGGGGGCTCCTACGAGCAGTACTTC. It translates to CASSVTGGGSYEQYF.

V usage is TRBV18 and J usage is TRBJ2-1; 11 bases map to TRBD2. Germline lookup yields CDR1 KGHSH and CDR2 LQKENI. The CDR3 is 16 residues long. V was clipped by 4 bases and J by 0 bases; unmatched bases: 2. The CDR3 sequence: CASSRTSGSSYNEQFF. The CDR3 nucleotides are TGTGCCAGCTCACGTACTAGCGGGAGCTCCTACAATGAGCAGTTCTTC.

This clone was recorded many times. The chain has TRBV5-6 and TRBJ1-2; 8 nucleotides match TRBD1. Germline values: CDR1 SGHDT, CDR2 YYEEEE. The V and J ends lost 1 base and 4 bases, in that order; junction bases with no gene match: 12. The CDR3 runs to 17 residues. Here the CDR3 reads CASSLYPGGSSSYGYTF. The CDR3 coding sequence is TGTGCCAGCAGCTTGTACCCAGGGGGCTCGTCCTCCTATGGCTACACCTTC.

The V and J genes are TRBV7-9 and TRBJ2-3, with 7 nucleotides matching TRBD1. CDR1 and CDR2 (germline): SEHNR, FQNEAQ (reference sequence). The length of the CDR3 is 15 residues. The V gene end was trimmed by 2 bases and the J gene end by 4 bases; junction bases not matched to a gene: 6. The CDR3 loop is CASSLLLGGADTQYF. Here the CDR3 DNA reads TGTGCCAGCAGCTTACTTTTAGGGGGCGCAGATACGCAGTATTTT.

The chain recombines TRBV2 with TRBJ2-1; TRBD1 might be the D (6 bases). This CDR3 region has 13 residues. CDR1 is SNHLY, CDR2 FYNNEI, per germline. Trimming shortened V by 11 bases and J by 4 bases, and 15 bases separated the two germline ends. In DNA form, the CDR3 reads TGTGCCGGAGTTCCAGGGGCTTACAATGAGCAGTTCTTC. Protein sequence: CAGVPGAYNEQFF.

In regard to this clone: Being one base from a much bigger clone, this may be a read error. The chain couples TRBV7-6 to TRBJ2-7; 8 bases align to TRBD2. From germline, CDR1 is SGHVS and CDR2 FNYEAQ. Trimming cost V 5 bases and J 5 bases; bases outside gene matches: 5. The CDR3 has 13 residues. The CDR3, as DNA: TGTGCCAGCAGCCCGGGACTAGAGGACGAGCAGTACTTC. Translation: CASSPGLEDEQYF.